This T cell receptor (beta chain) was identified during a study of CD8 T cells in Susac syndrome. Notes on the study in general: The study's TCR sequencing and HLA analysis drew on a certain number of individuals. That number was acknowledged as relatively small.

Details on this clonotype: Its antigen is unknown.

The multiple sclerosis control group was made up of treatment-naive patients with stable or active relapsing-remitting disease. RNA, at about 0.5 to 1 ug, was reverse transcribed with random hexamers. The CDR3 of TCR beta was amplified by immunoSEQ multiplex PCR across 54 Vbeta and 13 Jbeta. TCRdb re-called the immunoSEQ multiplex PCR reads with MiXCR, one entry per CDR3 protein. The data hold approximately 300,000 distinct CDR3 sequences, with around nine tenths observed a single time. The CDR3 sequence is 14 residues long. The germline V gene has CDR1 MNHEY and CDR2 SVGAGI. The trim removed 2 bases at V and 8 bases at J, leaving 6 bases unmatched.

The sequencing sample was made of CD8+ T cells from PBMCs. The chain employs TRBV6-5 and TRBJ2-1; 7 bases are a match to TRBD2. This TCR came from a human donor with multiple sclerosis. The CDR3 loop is CASSYGGGSYEQFF. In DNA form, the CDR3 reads TGTGCCAGCAGTTACGGCGGGGGAAGCTATGAGCAGTTCTTC.